A selection of T cell receptor beta chains follows, all from one sample in a study of T cell repertoires in cytomegalovirus infection. TCRdb re-called the reads through MiXCR, storing one row per CDR3 protein. The sample shows about 320,000 distinct CDR3 sequences, 8% to 9.5% of them seen only once. Sample: PBMCs. Source of these receptors: a human donor in good health (CMV status not recorded). Some clones in this sample may be carry-over from other donors' samples. CDR3s include the opening cysteine and the closing phenylalanine or tryptophan. The order of the fields is D gene, V gene, J gene, clone size, CDR3 protein, CDR3 DNA. D genes are given only for firm matches. Rows give clone size only sometimes, using once, few, many, or a class for an expanded clone.

TRBD1,TRBV6-6,TRBJ2-2,-,CASSVRGQGYGELFF,TGTGCCAGCAGTGTTAGGGGACAGGGTTACGGGGAGCTGTTTTTT
TRBD1,TRBV20-1,TRBJ2-1,-,CSAREGTGVDEQFF,TGCAGTGCTAGAGAAGGGACAGGGGTCGATGAGCAGTTCTTC
-,TRBV6-1,TRBJ2-1,few,CASSDLVHEQFF,TGTGCCAGCAGTGATCTTGTCCATGAGCAGTTCTTC
-,TRBV18,TRBJ2-7,few,CASSPLSDSGEQYF,TGTGCCAGCTCACCACTGTCAGATTCGGGCGAGCAGTACTTC
TRBD1,TRBV7-9,TRBJ1-3,-,CASSGQTSGNTIYF,TGTGCGTCCTCGGGACAGACCTCTGGAAACACCATATATTTT
TRBD1,TRBV6-5,TRBJ2-7,-,CVSTQGAPTGYEQYF,TGTGTCAGCACCCAGGGGGCCCCGACGGGGTACGAGCAGTACTTC
TRBD2,TRBV5-1,TRBJ2-1,-,CASSWARTAGEDNEQFF,TGCGCCAGCAGCTGGGCCCGAACAGCGGGGGAGGACAATGAGCAGTTCTTC
TRBD1,TRBV20-1,TRBJ1-1,few,CSARWTGGPEAFF,TGCAGTGCTAGATGGACAGGGGGCCCTGAAGCTTTCTTT
TRBD1,TRBV7-2,TRBJ2-5,many,CASSLGTGGEKTQYF,TGTGCCAGCAGCTTAGGCACAGGGGGTGAGAAGACCCAGTACTTC
TRBD2,TRBV10-3,TRBJ2-7,-,CAISGGTSSSYEQYF,TGTGCCATCAGTGGCGGGACTAGCAGCTCCTACGAGCAGTACTTC
TRBD2,TRBV20-1,TRBJ2-1,many,CSALEETSGGLNEQFF,TGCAGTGCCCTAGAAGAGACTAGCGGGGGCCTCAATGAGCAGTTCTTC
TRBD1,TRBV7-9,TRBJ2-1,many,CASSSGTGEYNEQFF,TGTGCCAGCAGCTCCGGGACAGGGGAATACAATGAGCAGTTCTTC
TRBD1,TRBV4-3,TRBJ2-7,few,CASSRGRQGIYEQYF,TGCGCCAGCAGCCGCGGACGACAGGGGATTTACGAGCAGTACTTC
TRBD2,TRBV7-2,TRBJ2-3,few,CASSLEGLAASTDTQYF,TGTGCCAGCAGCTTAGAGGGACTAGCGGCTAGCACAGATACGCAGTATTTT
-,TRBV29-1,TRBJ2-5,few,CSVESAQETQYF,TGCAGCGTTGAGTCAGCCCAAGAGACCCAGTACTTC
TRBD1,TRBV27,TRBJ1-3,few,CASSLSGTGAGDTIYF,TGTGCCAGCAGTTTATCGGGAACAGGGGCAGGAGACACCATATATTTT
-,TRBV7-9,TRBJ1-5,few,CASSSSGQANQPQHF,TGTGCCAGCAGCTCCTCCGGGCAGGCGAATCAGCCCCAGCATTTT
TRBD1,TRBV7-3,TRBJ2-7,many,CASSLRGSGQGVDEQYF,TGTGCCAGCAGCTTAAGGGGCTCGGGACAGGGAGTCGACGAGCAGTACTTC
-,TRBV7-6,TRBJ2-7,many,CASSLGRMYEQYF,TGTGCCAGCAGCTTGGGACGGATGTACGAGCAGTACTTC
-,TRBV4-3,TRBJ1-1,many,CASSQAEPPLGGTEAFF,TGCGCCAGCAGCCAAGCTGAACCCCCCTTAGGGGGCACTGAAGCTTTCTTT
-,TRBV28,TRBJ1-1,many,CASRPPANTEAFF,TGTGCCAGCAGGCCCCCAGCGAACACTGAAGCTTTCTTT